This T cell receptor beta chain derives from a study of shared clonotypes between healthy human individuals. Findings and caveats of the study: The naive CD4 repertoires of a few donors were compared, and approximately 5.3% of clonotypes were shared. For sorted subsets, rarefaction showed incomplete sequencing despite large depth.

Positively selected for CCR7, the CD45RO-negative cells used as naive CD8 cells excluded terminally differentiated effector memory CD45RA+ cells. Deep was the level at which the assay was run. The repertoire was sequenced with immunoSEQ multiplex PCR; TCRdb's copy has only in-frame clones and lacks some. The sample contains a few million clones, roughly 95% of which appear only once. Germline CDR1 reads MNHEY; CDR2 reads SMNVEV (reference sequence). The V end was cut by 2 bases, the J end by 0 bases, with 12 bases between. This CDR3 spans 16 amino acids. Remarks on this clone: No antigen is known for it.

V usage is TRBV27 and J usage is TRBJ2-3; D is unclear. Sequencing was carried out using naive CD8+ T cells from PBMCs. This sequence originates from a man aged 18 to 30 in good health. Some clones in this sample may be carry-over from other donors' samples. This CDR3 is CASSLRPFLSTDTQYF. The DNA of the CDR3 is TGTGCCAGCAGTTTACGGCCCTTCCTGAGCACAGATACGCAGTATTTT.